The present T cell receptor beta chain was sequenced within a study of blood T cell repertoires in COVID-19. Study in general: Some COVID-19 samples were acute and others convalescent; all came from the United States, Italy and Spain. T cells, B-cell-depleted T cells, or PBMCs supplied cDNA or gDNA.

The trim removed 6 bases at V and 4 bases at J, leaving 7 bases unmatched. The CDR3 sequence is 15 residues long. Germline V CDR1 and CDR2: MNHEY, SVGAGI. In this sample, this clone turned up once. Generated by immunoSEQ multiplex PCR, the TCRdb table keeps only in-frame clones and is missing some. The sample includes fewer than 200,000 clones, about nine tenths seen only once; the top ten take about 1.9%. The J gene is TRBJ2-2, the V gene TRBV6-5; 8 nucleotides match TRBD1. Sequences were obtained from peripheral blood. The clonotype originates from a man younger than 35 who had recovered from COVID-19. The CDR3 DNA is TGTGCCAGCAGATTGACAGGGGCGGGCACCGGGGAGCTGTTTTTT. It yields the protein CASRLTGAGTGELFF.